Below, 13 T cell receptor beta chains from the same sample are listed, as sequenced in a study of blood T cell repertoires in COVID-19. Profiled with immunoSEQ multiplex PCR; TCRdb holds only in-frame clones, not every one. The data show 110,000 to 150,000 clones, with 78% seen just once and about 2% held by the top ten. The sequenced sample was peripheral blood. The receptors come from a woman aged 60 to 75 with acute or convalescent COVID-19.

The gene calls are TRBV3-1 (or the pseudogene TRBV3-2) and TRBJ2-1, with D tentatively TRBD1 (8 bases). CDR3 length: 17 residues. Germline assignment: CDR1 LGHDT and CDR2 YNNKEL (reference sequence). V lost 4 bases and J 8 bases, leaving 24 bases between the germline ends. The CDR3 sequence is CASSPQGAGVESDEQFF. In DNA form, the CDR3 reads TGTGCCAGCAGCCCCCAGGGGGCGGGAGTCGAGAGTGATGAGCAGTTCTTC.

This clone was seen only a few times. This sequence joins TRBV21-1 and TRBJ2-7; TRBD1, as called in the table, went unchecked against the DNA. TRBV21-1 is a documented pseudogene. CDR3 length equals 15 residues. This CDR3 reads CASSSDRGASYEQYF. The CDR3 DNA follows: TGTGCCAGCAGCAGTGACAGGGGGGCCTCCTACGAGCAGTACTTC.

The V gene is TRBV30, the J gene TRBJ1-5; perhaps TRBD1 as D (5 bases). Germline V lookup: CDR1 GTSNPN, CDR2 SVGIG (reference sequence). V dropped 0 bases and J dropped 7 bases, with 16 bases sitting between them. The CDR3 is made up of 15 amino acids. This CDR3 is CAWSVTSGGGQPQHF. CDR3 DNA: TGTGCCTGGAGTGTAACGTCTGGGGGGGGACAGCCCCAGCATTTT.

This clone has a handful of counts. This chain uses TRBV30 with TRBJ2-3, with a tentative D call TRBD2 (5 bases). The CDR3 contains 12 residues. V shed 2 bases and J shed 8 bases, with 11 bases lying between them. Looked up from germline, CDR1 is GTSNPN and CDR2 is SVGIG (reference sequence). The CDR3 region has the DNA TGTGCCTGGAGTAGCGGAACGACTACGCAGTATTTT. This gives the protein CAWSSGTTTQYF.

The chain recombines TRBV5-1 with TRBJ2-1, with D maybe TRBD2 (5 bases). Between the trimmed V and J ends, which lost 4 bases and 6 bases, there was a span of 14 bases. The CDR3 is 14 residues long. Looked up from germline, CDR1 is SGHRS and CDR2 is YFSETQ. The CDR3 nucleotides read TGCGCCAGCAGCGGACTCCAGCGGTCCAATGAGCAGTTCTTC. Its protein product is CASSGLQRSNEQFF.

For the CDR3, the DNA is TGTGCCAGCAGTTTATCTCCTGACAGCCCCCAGCATTTT. Amino acids: CASSLSPDSPQHF. The rearrangement uses TRBV28 and TRBJ1-5; D is possibly TRBD1 (5 bases). Trimming removed 1 base at V and 10 bases at J, with 11 bases between. The CDR3 loop spans 13 amino acids. CDR1 and CDR2 (germline): MDHEN, SYDVKM.

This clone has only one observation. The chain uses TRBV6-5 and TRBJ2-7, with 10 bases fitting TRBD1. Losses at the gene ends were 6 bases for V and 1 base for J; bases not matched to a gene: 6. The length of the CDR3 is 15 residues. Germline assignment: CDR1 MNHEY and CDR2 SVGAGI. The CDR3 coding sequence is TGTGCCAGCAGAGGGGACAGGGGCACATCCTACGAGCAGTACTTC. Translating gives CASRGDRGTSYEQYF.

CDR3 residues: CASRRLAETSYEQYF. Written as DNA, the CDR3 is TGTGCCAGCAGACGACTAGCGGAAACATCCTACGAGCAGTACTTC. The rearrangement links TRBV6-5 to TRBJ2-7, with TRBD2 matching over 9 bases. The CDR3 has 15 amino acids. Looked up from germline, CDR1 is MNHEY and CDR2 is SVGAGI. V dropped 6 bases and J dropped 1; count of bases not matched to a gene: 7.

The CDR3 is CASSLAGTGLPTQYF. DNA for the CDR3: TGTGCCAGCAGCTTAGCGGGTACAGGGTTGCCGACCCAGTACTTC. The chain recombines TRBV7-9 with TRBJ2-5; D perhaps matches TRBD1 (6 bases). CDR3 size: 15 residues. Deletions cut 0 bases from V and 7 bases from J, with 15 bases between. The germline CDR1 and CDR2 sequences are SEHNR and FQNEAQ (reference sequence).

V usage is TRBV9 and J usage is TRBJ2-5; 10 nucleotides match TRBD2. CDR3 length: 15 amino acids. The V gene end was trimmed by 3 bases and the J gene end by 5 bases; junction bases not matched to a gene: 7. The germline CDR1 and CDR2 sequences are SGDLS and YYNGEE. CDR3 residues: CASSAVAGGPETQYF. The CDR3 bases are TGTGCCAGCAGCGCCGTAGCGGGAGGCCCGGAGACCCAGTACTTC.

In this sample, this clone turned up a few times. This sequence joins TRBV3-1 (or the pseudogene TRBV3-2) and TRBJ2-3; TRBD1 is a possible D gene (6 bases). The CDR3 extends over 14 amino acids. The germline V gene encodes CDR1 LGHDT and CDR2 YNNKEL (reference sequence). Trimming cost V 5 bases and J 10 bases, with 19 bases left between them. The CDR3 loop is CASSSNTGYIPQYF. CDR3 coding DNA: TGTGCCAGCAGCTCGAACACAGGGTACATTCCGCAGTATTTT.

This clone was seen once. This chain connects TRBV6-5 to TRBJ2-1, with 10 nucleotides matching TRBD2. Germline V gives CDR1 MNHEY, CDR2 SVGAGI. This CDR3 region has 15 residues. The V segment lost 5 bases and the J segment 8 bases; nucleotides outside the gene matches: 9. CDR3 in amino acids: CASSLAGLAKDEQFF. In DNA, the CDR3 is TGTGCCAGCAGTCTTGCGGGACTAGCGAAGGATGAGCAGTTCTTC.

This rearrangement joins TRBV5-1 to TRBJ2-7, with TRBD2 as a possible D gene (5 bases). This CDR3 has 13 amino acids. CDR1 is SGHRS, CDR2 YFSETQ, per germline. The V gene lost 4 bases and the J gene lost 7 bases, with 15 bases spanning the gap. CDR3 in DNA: TGCGCCAGCAGCCCGGGATCTCCGGTGGAGCAGTACTTC. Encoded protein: CASSPGSPVEQYF. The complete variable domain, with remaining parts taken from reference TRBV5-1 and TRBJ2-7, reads KAGVTQTPRYLIKTRGQQVTLSCSPISGHRSVSWYQQTPGQGLQFLFEYFSETQRNKGNFPGRFSGRQFSNSRSEMNVSTLELGDSALYLCASSPGSPVEQYFGPGTRLTVT.